These 19 T cell receptor beta chains originate from one sample sequenced in a study of T cells in Graves' hyperthyroidism and ophthalmopathy. Amplification targeted TCR beta CDR3 regions from RNA transcripts. HTBI primers were employed in a first-round RT-PCR of the TCR CDR3. Using its own MiXCR run on the multiplex PCR reads, TCRdb lists one record per CDR3 protein. The sample records hundreds of thousands of distinct CDR3 sequences, about 14% being singletons. Sample: blood. The receptors here all came from a woman aged 40 to 50 with Graves' ophthalmopathy.

This clonotype was found a few times. Given a much more abundant clone one base away, this may be a read error. This chain links TRBV7-8 with TRBJ2-5; TRBD2 is a possible D gene (5 bases). Germline CDR1 reads SGHVS; CDR2 reads FQNEAQ. Trimming took off 5 bases at V and 2 bases at J, with 21 bases between the two ends. This CDR3 region has 17 residues. The CDR3 loop reads CASSPRPGKRSQETQYF. The CDR3 nucleotides read TGTGCCAGCAGCCCTCGTCCGGGGAAAAGGTCACAAGAGACCCAGTACTTC.

This clonotype showed up just a few times. The chain has TRBV7-2 and TRBJ1-5; D gene uncertain. V was cut by 6 bases and J by 0 bases, with 12 bases left in between. The CDR3 has 15 amino acids. Germline V lookup: CDR1 SGHTA, CDR2 FQGNSA. This chain's CDR3 is CASSLPAHSNQPQHF. The CDR3 coding sequence is TGTGCCAGCAGTTTGCCGGCCCATAGCAATCAGCCCCAGCATTTT.

At least ten counts were recorded for this clonotype. V is TRBV7-2 and J is TRBJ2-5; 10 bases agree with TRBD2. Germline V gene data show CDR1 as SGHTA and CDR2 as FQGNSA. Trimming took 5 bases from V and 7 from J; bases not matched to a gene: 10. The CDR3 consists of 15 residues. CDR3 DNA: TGTGCCAGCAGCCCGGGGCTAGCGGGAGTTGGGACCCAGTACTTC. Translated, it gives CASSPGLAGVGTQYF. Full variable domain (missing parts from reference TRBV7-2 and TRBJ2-5): GAGVSQSPSNKVTEKGKDVELRCDPISGHTALYWYRQSLGQGLEFLIYFQGNSAPDKSGLPSDRFSAERTGGSVSTLTIQRTQQEDSAVYLCASSPGLAGVGTQYFGPGTRLLVL.

A few counts support this clonotype. The J gene is TRBJ1-1, the V gene TRBV6-2 or TRBV6-3; D is undetermined. The germline V gene encodes CDR1 MNHEY and CDR2 SVGEGT. V lost 6 bases and J 1 base, leaving 12 bases between the germline ends. The CDR3 length is 14 residues. This chain's CDR3 is CASRNGNWNTEAFF. The DNA for the CDR3 is TGTGCCAGCAGGAACGGGAATTGGAACACTGAAGCTTTCTTT.

The chain has TRBV28 and TRBJ2-5, with D hard to call. CDR3 length: 14 residues. The germline CDR1 and CDR2 sequences are MDHEN and SYDVKM. Trimming stripped 5 bases from V and 3 bases from J, with 13 bases between. In DNA form, the CDR3 reads TGTGCCAGCAGTCCCCAGGTGATCGAAGAGACCCAGTACTTC. Amino acid sequence: CASSPQVIEETQYF.

CDR3 coding DNA: TGTGCCAGCAGCCTCGCAGGGCTACTCGCGAACACCGGGGAGCTGTTTTTT. This sequence encodes CASSLAGLLANTGELFF. The chain is built from TRBV12-3 or TRBV12-4 and TRBJ2-2, with D possibly being TRBD1 (5 bases). The CDR3 is 17 amino acids. V was trimmed by 6 bases and J by 0 bases, leaving 17 bases between them.

This clonotype has at least ten counts. The gene calls are TRBV6-1 and TRBJ2-7; 10 bases align to TRBD1. The CDR3 consists of 16 residues. V lost 5 bases and J lost 0; bases outside the gene matches: 7. Germline CDR1 reads MNHNS; CDR2 reads SASEGT. The CDR3 spells CASSPRQGASSYEQYF. The CDR3 nucleotides are TGTGCCAGCAGTCCCCGACAGGGGGCGAGCTCCTACGAGCAGTACTTC.

This clonotype has more than one count but fewer than ten. Written as DNA, the CDR3 is TGTGCCATCAGTGAGTCGAATACAAAGCCCCAGCATTTT. Its protein is CAISESNTKPQHF. This chain links TRBV10-3 with TRBJ1-5; D not certain. V was pared by 0 bases and J by 8 bases, with 8 bases between. The CDR3 runs to 13 residues. The germline V gene encodes CDR1 ENHRY and CDR2 SYGVKD.

The rearrangement joins TRBV6-2 or TRBV6-3 to TRBJ2-7; 10 nucleotides line up with TRBD2. The V and J ends lost 6 bases and 2 bases, in that order; junction bases with no gene match: 7. The CDR3 consists of 15 residues. Germline V gives CDR1 MNHEY, CDR2 SVGEGT. CDR3 loop: CASSGLAEGTYEQYF. CDR3 DNA sequence: TGTGCCAGCAGCGGACTAGCGGAGGGAACCTACGAGCAGTACTTC.

The genes are TRBV29-1 and TRBJ2-7, with TRBD1 identical over 10 bases. Germline CDR1 and CDR2: SQVTM and ANQGSEA. This CDR3 spans 13 amino acids. J lost 0 bases, V lost 7 bases, and 3 bases had no gene match. The CDR3 DNA reads TGCAGCGGTGGACAGGGGGGCTCCTACGAGCAGTACTTC. Its translation is CSGGQGGSYEQYF.

The chain combines TRBV7-9 with TRBJ2-1; tentatively, D is TRBD2 (6 bases). Germline CDR1 reads SEHNR; CDR2 reads FQNEAQ (reference sequence). The CDR3 is made up of 16 amino acids. The germline V and J ends were trimmed by 2 bases and 3 bases, with 14 bases remaining between them. The CDR3 DNA sequence: TGTGCCAGCAGCTTAAATCTCGGGAGTGGCTACAATGAGCAGTTCTTC. Translating it yields CASSLNLGSGYNEQFF.

This clonotype has a handful of counts. One junction end does not reproduce the germline sequence, and a read error may be involved. The genes are TRBV11-1 and TRBJ2-2; 10 nucleotides agree with TRBD2. The germline gives CDR1 SGHAT, CDR2 FQDESV (reference sequence). The CDR3 length is 15 residues. This CDR3 reads CASSQGLAKTGELFF. The DNA of the CDR3 is TGTGCCAGCAGCCAGGGACTAGCGAAGACCGGGGAGCTGTTTTTT. The whole variable domain, filled in from reference TRBV11-1 and TRBJ2-2, reads EAEVAQSPRYKITEKSQAVAFWCDPISGHATLYWYRQILGQGPELLVQFQDESVVDDSQLPKDRFSAERLKGVDSTLKIQPAELGDSAMYLCASSQGLAKTGELFFGEGSRLTVL.

This chain links TRBV11-1 with TRBJ2-3; TRBD2 agrees at 13 bases. Germline CDR1 is SGHAT and CDR2 is FQDESV (reference sequence). After removal of 0 bases from V and 0 bases from J, the junction contained 9 bases not matched to a gene. CDR3 size: 20 residues. The CDR3 nucleotides read TGTGCCAGCAGCTTAGCGGGACTAGCGGGACGATACGCCAGCACAGATACGCAGTATTTT. Amino acids: CASSLAGLAGRYASTDTQYF.

This clonotype was counted at least ten times. The J gene is TRBJ1-1, the V gene TRBV28, with 8 positions matching TRBD1. The CDR3 consists of 14 residues. The J segment lost 9 bases and the V segment lost 3 bases, leaving 9 bases of the junction unmatched. From germline, CDR1 is MDHEN and CDR2 SYDVKM. CDR3 nucleotides: TGTGCCAGCAGTTTGGACAGGGCAAAATGGAAAGCTTTCTTT. Translated, it gives CASSLDRAKWKAFF.

The genes are TRBV20-1 and TRBJ2-4; 11 bases agree with TRBD2. With 5 bases clipped from V and 3 bases from J, the junction kept 6 bases outside the gene matches. Germline V gene data show CDR1 as DFQATT and CDR2 as SNEGSKA (reference sequence). The length of the CDR3 is 15 residues. CDR3 region: CSAFSGRVDKNIQYF. The CDR3 nucleotides read TGCAGTGCTTTTAGCGGGAGGGTGGACAAAAACATTCAGTACTTC.

J is TRBJ2-7 and V is TRBV28; a possible D gene is TRBD1 (6 bases). This CDR3 has 14 amino acids. From germline, CDR1 is MDHEN and CDR2 SYDVKM. V was shortened by 7 bases and J by 5 bases, with 18 bases between the two germline ends. The CDR3: CASTYLQGTDEQYF. CDR3 DNA: TGTGCCAGCACCTACCTCCAGGGGACCGACGAGCAGTACTTC.

This clonotype was observed at least ten times. The chain employs TRBV12-5 and TRBJ2-5; TRBD2 might be the D (6 bases). In germline, CDR1 is LGHNT, CDR2 FRNRAP. The V and J ends lost 8 bases and 4 bases respectively, with 14 bases between them. This CDR3 comprises 13 residues. The CDR3 DNA is TGTGCTAGTCGGCCTAGCGAAGCAGAGACCCAGTACTTC. Translated, it gives CASRPSEAETQYF.

V gene TRBV11-2 combines with J gene TRBJ2-3; D not resolved. The V and J ends lost 2 bases and 6 bases respectively, with 12 bases between them. The germline gives CDR1 SGHAT, CDR2 FQNNGV. This CDR3 is built from 14 residues. The CDR3: CASSLRTLDDTQYF. In nucleotides, the CDR3 is TGTGCCAGCAGCTTAAGGACGTTAGACGATACGCAGTATTTT.

This clonotype was detected ten times or more. The chain uses TRBV6-2 or TRBV6-3 and TRBJ1-1; 8 nucleotides align to TRBD1. CDR1 and CDR2 (germline): MNHEY, SVGEGT. V trimming: 2 bases; J trimming: 4 bases; junction bases outside the gene matches: 0. The CDR3 loop spans 13 amino acids. DNA for the CDR3: TGTGCCAGCAGTTACACAGGGGGCACTGAAGCTTTCTTT. It is translated as CASSYTGGTEAFF.